The 26 T cell receptor beta chains listed next were all sequenced from one sample in a study of blood T cell repertoires in COVID-19. The protocol was immunoSEQ multiplex PCR, while the TCRdb copy is restricted to in-frame clones and leaves out a portion. The repertoire has over 50,000 clones, 84% of them found once; the top ten carry 16%. Sequencing was carried out using peripheral blood. The receptors were sampled from a man aged 60 to 69 with COVID-19, enrolled during active disease.

V gene TRBV3-1 (or the pseudogene TRBV3-2) combines with J gene TRBJ2-7; 7 bases map to TRBD2. The CDR3 runs 19 residues. CDR1 is LGHDT and CDR2 is YNNKEL in the germline V gene (reference sequence). The junction had 17 bases not matched to a gene; V was cut back by 1 base and J by 2 bases. CDR3 in DNA: TGTGCCAGCAGCCAAGGGGTACAGCGGGATCCGGCGAGACCCTACGAGCAGTACTTC. Protein product: CASSQGVQRDPARPYEQYF.

The chain employs TRBV19 and TRBJ2-3, with 8 nucleotides matching TRBD2. The CDR3 extends over 16 amino acids. Trimming removed 5 bases from V and 4 bases from J; junction bases left unmatched: 11. In germline, CDR1 is LNHDA, CDR2 SQIVND (reference sequence). The CDR3 DNA follows: TGTGCCAGTAGTGCACTTGGGCGGGGGGCCGCAGATACGCAGTATTTT. This encodes CASSALGRGAADTQYF.

The J gene is TRBJ2-7, the V gene TRBV24-1; a weak D match, TRBD1 (6 bases). This CDR3 is built from 15 residues. V was shortened by 4 bases and J by 2 bases, with 14 bases between the two germline ends. CDR1 is KGHDR and CDR2 is SFDVKD in the germline V gene. The DNA for the CDR3 is TGTGCCACCAGTGAACACAGGGTTCCGGCCTACGAGCAGTACTTC. Encoded protein: CATSEHRVPAYEQYF.

Only a few counts were recorded for this clone. The chain employs TRBV4-2 and TRBJ2-1; 7 bases align to TRBD2. V shed 0 bases and J 7 bases; nucleotides not matched to a gene: 6. CDR3 length equals 15 residues. CDR1 and CDR2 from the germline V gene are LGHNA and YNFKEQ. The CDR3 DNA sequence: TGTGCCAGCAGCCAAGAAATTCGGACTAGTAATGAGCAGTTCTTC. Its protein is CASSQEIRTSNEQFF.

The CDR3 reads CSVQGVVSYEQYF. For the CDR3, the DNA is TGCAGCGTTCAGGGGGTTGTCTCCTACGAGCAGTACTTC. The genes are TRBV29-1 and TRBJ2-7; the match to TRBD1 covers 7 bases. Germline V gene lookup returns CDR1 SQVTM and CDR2 ANQGSEA. V was clipped by 5 bases and J by 0 bases; unmatched bases: 4. The CDR3 has 13 residues.

The chain recombines TRBV7-9 with TRBJ1-3; D unresolved. V was shortened by 1 base and J by 2 bases, with 12 bases between the two germline ends. Germline-derived CDR1 and CDR2 are SEHNR and FQNEAQ (reference sequence). The CDR3 extends over 16 amino acids. The DNA of the CDR3 is TGTGCCAGCAGCTTAGGAGCGGGGAAGGCTGGAAACACCATATATTTT. It yields the protein CASSLGAGKAGNTIYF.

The J gene is TRBJ1-2, the V gene TRBV19, with 7 bases fitting TRBD1. CDR1 is LNHDA, CDR2 SQIVND, per germline (reference sequence). With V trimmed by 3 bases and J by 8 bases, 3 bases remained unmatched. CDR3 length: 12 residues. CDR3 region: CASSMQQGGYTF. The DNA of the CDR3 is TGTGCCAGTAGTATGCAACAGGGGGGCTACACCTTC.

This clone was detected a few times. The chain employs TRBV10-1 and TRBJ2-3; perhaps TRBD2 as D (6 bases). The germline V gene has CDR1 WNHNN and CDR2 SYGVQD (reference sequence). There are 15 residues in the CDR3. Deletions cut 3 bases from V and 7 bases from J, with 17 bases between. This CDR3 reads CASSEPGAGTNTQYF. The CDR3 region has the DNA TGCGCCAGCAGTGAACCGGGAGCAGGAACTAATACGCAGTATTTT.

This clone was observed a single time. V and J are TRBV11-2 and TRBJ2-5; D is perhaps TRBD2 (6 bases). The V end lost 5 bases, the J end lost 4 bases, and 17 bases lay between the germline ends. The CDR3 length is 15 residues. From germline, CDR1 is SGHAT and CDR2 FQNNGV. CDR3 residues: CASSLASLGGETQYF. Written as DNA, the CDR3 is TGTGCCAGCAGCCTCGCCTCTTTGGGAGGAGAGACCCAGTACTTC. The whole variable domain, remainder taken from reference TRBV11-2 and TRBJ2-5, is EAGVAQSPRYKIIEKRQSVAFWCNPISGHATLYWYQQILGQGPKLLIQFQNNGVVDDSQLPKDRFSAERLKGVDSTLKIQPAKLEDSAVYLCASSLASLGGETQYFGPGTRLLVL.

V and J are TRBV18 and TRBJ2-1; 11 bases agree with TRBD2. The CDR3 extends over 18 amino acids. Unmatched junction bases numbered 12, after V lost 1 base and J lost 7 bases. Germline loops: CDR1 KGHSH, CDR2 LQKENI. The CDR3 spells CASSPQRSGGASKNEQFF. The CDR3, as DNA: TGTGCCAGCTCACCACAGCGTAGCGGGGGGGCTTCGAAAAATGAGCAGTTCTTC.

The CDR3 is CASSLQGIGSPLHF. CDR3 coding DNA: TGTGCCAGCAGCCTACAGGGGATCGGGTCACCCCTCCACTTT. The chain carries TRBV3-1 (or the pseudogene TRBV3-2) and TRBJ1-6; 7 nucleotides agree with TRBD1. This CDR3 contains 14 residues. The V and J ends lost 4 bases and 10 bases, in that order; junction bases with no gene match: 7. The germline gives CDR1 LGHDT, CDR2 YNNKEL (reference sequence).

V is TRBV5-4 and J is TRBJ2-1, with 11 bases that match TRBD2. The CDR3 has 15 residues. The germline V gene has CDR1 SGHNT and CDR2 YYREEE (reference sequence). Unmatched junction bases numbered 5, after V lost 3 bases and J lost 6 bases. The CDR3 reads CASSSQTSGSNEQFF. The DNA for the CDR3 is TGTGCCAGCAGCTCCCAAACTAGCGGGAGCAATGAGCAGTTCTTC. Full variable domain (remainder filled in from reference TRBV5-4 and TRBJ2-1): ETGVTQSPTHLIKTRGQQVTLRCSSQSGHNTVSWYQQALGQGPQFIFQYYREEENGRGNFPPRFSGLQFPNYSSELNVNALELDDSALYLCASSSQTSGSNEQFFGPGTRLTVL.

The chain is built from TRBV3-1 (or the pseudogene TRBV3-2) and TRBJ2-7; the D is unclear. Trimming removed 3 bases at V and 7 bases at J, with 10 bases between. The CDR3 spans 12 residues. Germline V gene data show CDR1 as LGHDT and CDR2 as YNNKEL (reference sequence). The CDR3 coding sequence is TGTGCCAGCAGCCAGGAGACGCGGGAGCAGTACTTC. Encoded protein: CASSQETREQYF.

This rearrangement joins TRBV6-5 to TRBJ1-2, with 9 nucleotides matching TRBD1. The V segment lost 6 bases and the J segment 5 bases; nucleotides outside the gene matches: 10. Germline V gives CDR1 MNHEY, CDR2 SVGAGI. This CDR3 contains 15 residues. This CDR3 reads CASSPQAGQGYGYTF. CDR3 bases: TGTGCCAGCAGCCCACAGGCTGGACAGGGGTATGGCTACACCTTC.

The chain's CDR3 is CAWSFGVAYNEQFF. CDR3 in DNA: TGTGCCTGGAGTTTCGGGGTAGCCTACAATGAGCAGTTCTTC. The chain uses TRBV30 and TRBJ2-1; tentative D call: TRBD2 (5 bases). Germline V gene lookup returns CDR1 GTSNPN and CDR2 SVGIG (reference sequence). The V gene lost 2 bases and the J gene lost 2 bases, with 10 bases spanning the gap. The CDR3 loop spans 14 amino acids.

The J gene is TRBJ1-3, the V gene TRBV2; D is possibly TRBD1 (5 bases). CDR1 and CDR2 (germline): SNHLY, FYNNEI. Trimming removed 7 bases at V and 0 bases at J, with 10 bases between. This CDR3 has 14 amino acids. CDR3 residues: CASKDINSGNTIYF. The CDR3, as DNA: TGTGCCAGCAAGGACATTAACTCTGGAAACACCATATATTTT.

The chain has TRBV3-1 (or the pseudogene TRBV3-2) and TRBJ2-1; 7 nucleotides match TRBD1. Trimming removed 6 bases from V and 5 bases from J; junction bases left unmatched: 10. The CDR3 length is 15 residues. Germline values: CDR1 LGHDT, CDR2 YNNKEL (reference sequence). This CDR3 is CASRRSWTGDNEQFF. The CDR3 DNA reads TGTGCCAGCAGGAGAAGCTGGACAGGCGACAATGAGCAGTTCTTC.

The count of this clone is one. This chain joins TRBV7-2 and TRBJ2-5; 10 nucleotides match TRBD2. J lost 3 bases, V lost 9 bases, and 13 bases had no gene match. In germline, CDR1 is SGHTA, CDR2 FQGNSA. CDR3 size: 16 residues. Here the CDR3 reads CARRPLAGGPEETQYF. CDR3 DNA sequence: TGTGCCAGGAGACCTTTAGCGGGGGGCCCGGAAGAGACCCAGTACTTC.

CDR3 region: CATSEAKGSYNEQFF. The DNA for the CDR3 is TGTGCCACCAGTGAGGCGAAGGGGTCCTACAATGAGCAGTTCTTC. This chain connects TRBV24-1 to TRBJ2-1; a possible D gene is TRBD1 (5 bases). The germline V gene encodes CDR1 KGHDR and CDR2 SFDVKD. The CDR3 is made up of 15 amino acids. Trimming removed 4 bases at V and 1 base at J, with 10 bases between.

This chain connects TRBV11-2 to TRBJ2-2, with 7 nucleotides matching TRBD1. V shed 10 bases and J 5 bases; nucleotides not matched to a gene: 10. This CDR3 comprises 14 residues. Germline loops: CDR1 SGHAT, CDR2 FQNNGV. This CDR3 reads CAIRQGAHTGELFF. In nucleotides, the CDR3 is TGTGCCATCAGACAGGGTGCTCATACCGGGGAGCTGTTTTTT.

The J gene is TRBJ1-5, the V gene TRBV6-5; D remains ambiguous. The CDR3 is made up of 16 amino acids. The V end was cut by 0 bases, the J end by 1 base, with 10 bases between. Looked up from germline, CDR1 is MNHEY and CDR2 is SVGAGI. The CDR3 loop reads CASSYSGGNSNQPQHF. In DNA form, the CDR3 reads TGTGCCAGCAGTTACTCGGGAGGTAACAGCAATCAGCCCCAGCATTTT.

The chain carries TRBV30 and TRBJ2-5; 8 bases map to TRBD2. Germline V gene lookup returns CDR1 GTSNPN and CDR2 SVGIG (reference sequence). V lost 4 bases to trimming and J lost 5 bases; unmatched junction nucleotides: 9. There are 14 residues in the CDR3. CDR3 in amino acids: CAWTVAGGEETQYF. CDR3 in DNA: TGTGCCTGGACGGTCGCGGGGGGTGAGGAGACCCAGTACTTC.

The rearrangement links TRBV10-3 to TRBJ2-3; TRBD1 is a possible D gene (6 bases). The germline V gene has CDR1 ENHRY and CDR2 SYGVKD. The CDR3 spans 15 residues. V was cut by 0 bases and J by 4 bases, with 11 bases left in between. This CDR3 reads CAISESTGPPDTQYF. The CDR3 DNA sequence: TGTGCCATCAGTGAGTCGACAGGTCCCCCAGATACGCAGTATTTT.

The chain recombines TRBV4-1 with TRBJ2-1; weak D call: TRBD2 (5 bases). Between the trimmed V and J ends, which lost 1 base and 9 bases, there was a span of 10 bases. This CDR3 comprises 13 residues. Germline CDR1 MGHRA, CDR2 YSYEKL. The CDR3 DNA is TGCGCCAGCAGCCAAGTAAGCGAGGGTGAGCAGTTCTTC. As protein: CASSQVSEGEQFF.

The chain carries TRBV5-6 and TRBJ1-1; TRBD1 is a possible D gene (6 bases). Deletions cut 2 bases from V and 1 base from J, with 12 bases between. The CDR3 spans 15 residues. Germline V lookup: CDR1 SGHDT, CDR2 YYEEEE. CDR3 DNA: TGTGCCAGCAGCTTTTCAGGGGTGAGGAACACTGAAGCTTTCTTT. Translation gives CASSFSGVRNTEAFF.

The chain joins TRBV7-3 to TRBJ1-1; 10 positions agree with TRBD1. V lost 3 bases and J lost 8; bases outside the gene matches: 9. Germline CDR1 reads SGHTA; CDR2 reads FQGTGA. The CDR3 spans 15 residues. The CDR3 is CASSLRDRGGEEAFF. The CDR3 nucleotides read TGTGCCAGCAGCTTGAGGGACAGGGGAGGAGAGGAAGCTTTCTTT.